This T cell receptor beta chain was found in a study of T cells expressing NK-cell markers (TCRdb year 2020). Broadly, across the study: TCR beta-chain repertoires were profiled in sorted CD3+CD56+NKG2C+, CD3+CD56+NKG2C- and CD3+CD56-NKG2C+ T-cell subsets from eight donors. Randomly selected healthy volunteers, three men and five women, were used as the eight sequenced donors. Sequencing of the libraries produced 2 x 150 bp reads on Illumina HiSeq 2000/2500, MiSeq or NextSeq. Among the eight sequenced donors, only one was HCMV-seronegative, while the other seven were HCMV-seropositive. The paper's findings and limits, for the study overall: In several donors, the dominant CD3+CD56+NKG2C+ clonotypes ranked among the top 10 CD8+ clonotypes, making up about 1.0-7.5% of CD8+ T cells. Whether the expanded NKG2C-expressing T cell clones were specific for HCMV antigens was left unclear. Those dominant clonotypes were again the most abundant among CD3+CD56-NKG2C+ cells in a handful of donors, at roughly 25-65%.

With regard to this clonotype: The antigen it binds to is not known.

CDR1 is given as DFQATT and CDR2 as SNEGSKA, both from the germline V gene (reference sequence). From its cysteine to its phenylalanine, the CDR3 spans 14 amino acids. The coding DNA is unavailable. To determine HCMV serostatus, a commercial ELISA kit was used to detect HCMV-specific IgG in serum. Peripheral blood mononuclear cells were isolated from blood by Ficoll density gradient centrifugation. These reads were obtained on an Illumina HiSeq 2000. 5'RACE template switching, by which a universal primer site and unique molecular identifiers were added, was used to make TCR beta cDNA libraries. cDNA synthesis was primed from the TCR beta constant segment, followed by two successive PCR amplification steps. Per the original workflow: MIGEC was used to demultiplex reads and group reads by UMI, and MiTCR was used to assemble and quantify clonotypes. To remove erroneous sequences, TCR cDNA sequences were retained only when supported by two or more reads. The tcR package was used for downstream repertoire analysis, with clonotypes matched between fractions based on CDR3 nucleotide sequence plus V segment. Antigen specificity was annotated against VDJdb with VDJmatch, allowing one amino acid substitution in CDR3. After reprocessing by TCRdb, each CDR3 protein sequence is one entry, and no DNA is given. For this entry, the V and J calls and clone size follow TCRdb and not the study's own pipeline. This sample's table contains 400,000 to 450,000 distinct CDR3 sequences. The top ten clones comprise 6% to 8% of the sample.

The sequenced sample consisted of blood T cells: a sorted CD56 or NKG2C T cell subset, CD4+ or CD8+ T cells, or bulk PBMC T cells (not recorded which). This receptor was identified in a woman between 18 and 75 years old in good health. The rearrangement combines TRBV20-1 with TRBJ2-3. The CDR3 loop reads CSARPGYTTDTQYF.